Shown below are 23 T cell receptor beta chains from a single sample sequenced in a study of shared clonotypes between healthy human individuals. The protocol was immunoSEQ multiplex PCR, while the TCRdb copy is restricted to in-frame clones and leaves out a portion. The sample shows over 2 million clones, around 96% of them seen only once. The naive CD8 subset, CD45RO-negative cells positively selected for CCR7, excluded terminally differentiated effector memory CD45RA+ cells. Sequences were obtained from naive CD8+ T cells sorted from blood. The receptors shown here come from a man aged 18 to 30 in good health.

This clone occurred once. The chain links TRBV21-1 to TRBJ2-7; the D call of TRBD1 is as the table states it, not checked on the DNA. TRBV21-1 is a recognized pseudogene. This CDR3 has 15 residues. CDR3 nucleotide sequence: TGTGCCAGCAGCAAAGCGGAGGGACAGCTAGCGTGGCAGTACTTC. Amino acid sequence: CASSKAEGQLAWQYF.

The V and J genes are TRBV11-2 and TRBJ2-3; possibly TRBD1 for D (6 bases). Trimming removed 1 base at V and 11 bases at J, with 16 bases between. The CDR3 runs to 14 residues. Germline CDR1 and CDR2: SGHAT and FQNNGV. The CDR3 sequence is CASSLVGSGVLQYF. The CDR3 bases are TGTGCCAGCAGCTTAGTAGGATCAGGGGTTCTGCAGTATTTT. The complete variable domain, with remaining parts taken from reference TRBV11-2 and TRBJ2-3, reads EAGVAQSPRYKIIEKRQSVAFWCNPISGHATLYWYQQILGQGPKLLIQFQNNGVVDDSQLPKDRFSAERLKGVDSTLKIQPAKLEDSAVYLCASSLVGSGVLQYFGPGTRLTVL.

The rearrangement joins TRBV5-6 to TRBJ1-1; TRBD1 agrees at 9 bases. Germline V gene sequence: CDR1 SGHDT, CDR2 YYEEEE. The CDR3 has 13 residues. V trimming: 3 bases; J trimming: 5 bases; junction bases outside the gene matches: 2. CDR3 sequence (DNA): TGTGCCAGCAGCTGGGGGACAGGGACTGAAGCTTTCTTT. This encodes CASSWGTGTEAFF. The full variable domain, its missing parts supplied by reference TRBV5-6 and TRBJ1-1, is DAGVTQSPTHLIKTRGQQVTLRCSPKSGHDTVSWYQQALGQGPQFIFQYYEEEERQRGNFPDRFSGHQFPNYSSELNVNALLLGDSALYLCASSWGTGTEAFFGQGTRLTVV.

The chain joins TRBV5-1 to TRBJ2-1; D is possibly TRBD1 or TRBD2 (6 bases each). V dropped 0 bases and J dropped 6 bases, with 13 bases sitting between them. The CDR3 covers 15 residues. Germline CDR1 and CDR2: SGHRS and YFSETQ. The CDR3 nucleotides read TGCGCCAGCAGCTTGGAGCCTAGGGGGGTCAATGAGCAGTTCTTC. Amino acid sequence: CASSLEPRGVNEQFF.

The chain links TRBV10-3 to TRBJ2-5; 11 bases fit TRBD2. Germline values: CDR1 ENHRY, CDR2 SYGVKD. Losses at the gene ends were 4 bases for V and 5 bases for J; bases not matched to a gene: 9. CDR3 length equals 16 residues. The CDR3, as DNA: TGTGCCATCAGTGGACACCTAGCGGGAGGAGGGGAGACCCAGTACTTC. Translating it yields CAISGHLAGGGETQYF.

The chain couples TRBV19 to TRBJ1-1; 10 positions agree with TRBD1. The CDR3 covers 16 residues. From germline, CDR1 is LNHDA and CDR2 SQIVND (reference sequence). The junction had 16 bases not matched to a gene; V was cut back by 10 bases and J by 5 bases. CDR3 DNA: TGTGCCACCAGCCTAGGGACAGGGGTTTTGGCAACTGAAGCTTTCTTT. Its protein product is CATSLGTGVLATEAFF.

This clone occurred once. J is TRBJ2-3 and V is TRBV10-3, with 14 bases aligning to TRBD2. Germline trimming cut 3 bases from V and 5 bases from J; bases unmatched to any gene: 19. The germline CDR1 and CDR2 sequences are ENHRY and SYGVKD. There are 21 residues in the CDR3. DNA of the CDR3: TGTGCCATCAGTGACCCCGGACAGAAGGGACTAGCGGGAGCGCCGGGAGATACGCAGTATTTT. As protein: CAISDPGQKGLAGAPGDTQYF.

The gene calls are TRBV13 and TRBJ1-2, with D unclear. Trimming took 6 bases from V and 6 from J, leaving 17 bases between them. Germline CDR1 is PRHDT and CDR2 is FYEKMQ (reference sequence). CDR3 length: 14 amino acids. The CDR3: CASSLTDSPDGYTF. The CDR3 DNA reads as TGTGCCAGCAGTCTTACGGACTCCCCAGATGGCTACACCTTC.

This chain joins TRBV5-1 and TRBJ2-7; possibly TRBD1 for D (5 bases). The CDR3 is 14 residues long. Between the trimmed V and J ends, which lost 2 bases and 0 bases, there was a span of 9 bases. From germline, CDR1 is SGHRS and CDR2 YFSETQ. This CDR3 reads CASSFRAPSYEQYF. CDR3 in DNA: TGCGCCAGCAGCTTCAGGGCACCCTCCTACGAGCAGTACTTC.

The CDR3 protein is CASSLGSVAGYTF. In DNA, the CDR3 is TGTGCCAGCAGCTTGGGGTCCGTAGCCGGCTACACCTTC. The genes are TRBV5-4 and TRBJ1-2; D is undetermined. V dropped 0 bases and J dropped 8 bases, with 11 bases sitting between them. CDR3 size: 13 residues. From germline, CDR1 is SGHNT and CDR2 YYREEE (reference sequence).

This rearrangement joins TRBV11-2 to TRBJ2-1, with TRBD2 as a possible D gene (6 bases). V lost 1 base and J 2 bases, leaving 15 bases between the germline ends. CDR1 SGHAT and CDR2 FQNNGV come from the germline V gene. The CDR3 sequence is 17 residues long. Here the CDR3 DNA reads TGTGCCAGCAGCTTAGTCGCGGGGATATCTACCTACAATGAGCAGTTCTTC. Protein product: CASSLVAGISTYNEQFF. Combining the CDR3 with reference TRBV11-2 and TRBJ2-1 gives the whole variable domain EAGVAQSPRYKIIEKRQSVAFWCNPISGHATLYWYQQILGQGPKLLIQFQNNGVVDDSQLPKDRFSAERLKGVDSTLKIQPAKLEDSAVYLCASSLVAGISTYNEQFFGPGTRLTVL.

The chain uses TRBV5-6 and TRBJ2-7; perhaps TRBD2 as D (6 bases). CDR1 SGHDT and CDR2 YYEEEE come from the germline V gene. The V and J ends lost 3 bases and 3 bases respectively, with 19 bases between them. This CDR3 region has 16 residues. CDR3 protein: CASSWGEAGMRYEQYF. In DNA, the CDR3 is TGTGCCAGCAGCTGGGGGGAGGCTGGGATGCGCTACGAGCAGTACTTC.

On this clone: Other DNA sequences in this sample translate to the same CDR3. The rearrangement uses TRBV7-2 and TRBJ2-7, with 7 bases fitting TRBD1. J was trimmed by 3 bases and V by 1 base; bases with no gene match: 3. This CDR3 has 14 amino acids. Germline CDR1 SGHTA, CDR2 FQGNSA. The CDR3 loop is CASSLGAGGYEQYF. CDR3 nucleotides: TGTGCCAGCAGCTTAGGTGCAGGGGGCTACGAGCAGTACTTC.

The chain uses TRBV6-5 and TRBJ2-7; TRBD1 matches at 8 bases. CDR3 size: 14 residues. V lost 6 bases, J lost 3 bases, and 7 bases stayed unmatched. Germline V gives CDR1 MNHEY, CDR2 SVGAGI. The CDR3 reads CASSYRGEIYEQYF. CDR3 coding DNA: TGTGCCAGCAGCTACAGGGGGGAGATCTACGAGCAGTACTTC.

The chain links TRBV29-1 to TRBJ2-5; D is undetermined. The CDR3 has 13 amino acids. The germline V and J ends were trimmed by 8 bases and 7 bases, with 20 bases remaining between them. The germline gives CDR1 SQVTM, CDR2 ANQGSEA. This CDR3 is CSCTDTLKVTQYF. DNA of the CDR3: TGCAGCTGCACCGACACACTTAAGGTGACCCAGTACTTC. Together with reference TRBV29-1 and TRBJ2-5, the CDR3 gives the full variable domain: SAVISQKPSRDICQRGTSLTIQCQVDSQVTMMFWYRQQPGQSLTLIATANQGSEATYESGFVIDKFPISRPNLTFSTLTVSNMSPEDSSIYLCSCTDTLKVTQYFGPGTRLLVL.

The chain links TRBV28 to TRBJ2-7; D remains ambiguous. The CDR3 runs to 13 residues. V shed 4 bases and J shed 4 bases, with 11 bases lying between them. CDR1 and CDR2 (germline): MDHEN, SYDVKM. The CDR3 protein is CASSYYTAYEQYF. The CDR3 region has the DNA TGTGCCAGCAGTTATTACACAGCTTACGAGCAGTACTTC.

CDR3 region: CASTPLGGQGHGYTF. The CDR3, as DNA: TGTGCCAGCACCCCTCTGGGAGGACAGGGCCACGGCTACACCTTC. V gene TRBV27 combines with J gene TRBJ1-2; the match to TRBD1 covers 8 bases. In germline, CDR1 is MNHEY, CDR2 SMNVEV (reference sequence). V gave up 7 bases and J gave up 8 bases; unmatched junction bases: 15. The CDR3 is 15 amino acids.

A remark on this clone: The identical CDR3 is also encoded by other nucleotide sequences in the sample. The rearrangement joins TRBV5-6 to TRBJ2-7; 11 bases match TRBD2. Germline V gives CDR1 SGHDT, CDR2 YYEEEE. This CDR3 spans 17 amino acids. Trimming cost V 0 bases and J 0 bases; bases outside gene matches: 5. Written as DNA, the CDR3 is TGTGCCAGCAGCTTGGGGCTAGCGGGAGGACGCTCCTACGAGCAGTACTTC. Encoded protein: CASSLGLAGGRSYEQYF.

The CDR3 DNA reads TGTGCTGGGGGTAGCATTGTCTACGAGCAGTACTTC. Protein: CAGGSIVYEQYF. The chain combines TRBV30 with TRBJ2-7; either TRBD1 or TRBD2 may fit D (5 bases each). Germline CDR1 is GTSNPN and CDR2 is SVGIG (reference sequence). This CDR3 has 12 residues.

The chain has TRBV7-3 and TRBJ2-3, with a weak D call TRBD2 (7 bases). CDR3 length equals 15 residues. Trimming removed 5 bases from V and 1 base from J, with 13 bases in between. The germline V gene encodes CDR1 SGHTA and CDR2 FQGTGA. The CDR3 sequence: CASSKRGAGTDTQYF. For the CDR3, the DNA is TGTGCCAGCAGCAAACGGGGGGCGGGCACAGATACGCAGTATTTT. Using reference TRBV7-3 and TRBJ2-3 for the parts outside the CDR3, the full variable domain is GAGVSQTPSNKVTEKGKYVELRCDPISGHTALYWYRQSLGQGPEFLIYFQGTGAADDSGLPNDRFFAVRPEGSVSTLKIQRTERGDSAVYLCASSKRGAGTDTQYFGPGTRLTVL.

The chain joins TRBV4-1 to TRBJ1-1, with TRBD1 matching over 8 bases. CDR1 is MGHRA and CDR2 is YSYEKL in the germline V gene. V lost 4 bases, J lost 4 bases, and 8 bases stayed unmatched. This CDR3 contains 15 residues. CDR3 in amino acids: CASSRKQGVGTEAFF. CDR3 nucleotide sequence: TGCGCCAGCAGCCGAAAACAGGGGGTCGGCACTGAAGCTTTCTTT.

The chain carries TRBV27 and TRBJ1-1; D is unresolved. In germline, CDR1 is MNHEY, CDR2 SMNVEV (reference sequence). The germline V and J ends were trimmed by 5 bases and 0 bases, with 16 bases remaining between them. The CDR3 consists of 16 residues. Written as DNA, the CDR3 is TGTGCCAGCAGTCCCGGCCCTCTCGGAATGAACACTGAAGCTTTCTTT. Its translation is CASSPGPLGMNTEAFF.

This chain links TRBV6-5 with TRBJ1-2, with D hard to call. This CDR3 contains 13 residues. V dropped 2 bases and J dropped 4 bases, with 8 bases sitting between them. The germline CDR1 and CDR2 sequences are MNHEY and SVGAGI. The CDR3 is CASSYQISYGYTF. The CDR3 DNA reads TGTGCCAGCAGTTACCAGATATCCTATGGCTACACCTTC.